These T cell receptor beta chains were read from a single sample in a study of blood T cell repertoires in COVID-19. Profiling relied on immunoSEQ multiplex PCR, and the TCRdb table lists in-frame clones only, not all of them. The top ten hold 2% to 2.5% of the sample, which has some 130,000 clones, roughly 88% seen once. The sample consisted of peripheral blood. The source of these receptors is a man aged 70 or older with active COVID-19. Both conserved end residues are part of each CDR3. Fields, in order: V gene, D gene, clone size, J gene, CDR3 DNA, CDR3 protein. D genes are given only for firm matches. The size field is filled for only some rows; it gives once, few, many or a size class.

v_gene: TRBV28
d_gene: TRBD2
abundance: once
j_gene: TRBJ2-7
CDR3nt: TGTGCCAGCAGCCAATTCACTAGCGGGAGTTACGAGCAGTACTTC
CDR3aa: CASSQFTSGSYEQYF

v_gene: TRBV6-5
d_gene: TRBD1
abundance: .
j_gene: TRBJ1-3
CDR3nt: TGTGCCAGCAGTAAGGACAGGGGAGGAGGAAACACCATATATTTT
CDR3aa: CASSKDRGGGNTIYF

v_gene: TRBV5-6
d_gene: TRBD1
abundance: once
j_gene: TRBJ2-5
CDR3nt: TGTGCCAGCAGCTTGTGGCAGGGGGTCATGGAGACCCAGTACTTC
CDR3aa: CASSLWQGVMETQYF

v_gene: TRBV7-2
d_gene: .
abundance: once
j_gene: TRBJ1-1
CDR3nt: TGTGCCAGCAACCCCGTAGTACCCACTGAAGCTTTCTTT
CDR3aa: CASNPVVPTEAFF

v_gene: TRBV28
d_gene: .
abundance: .
j_gene: TRBJ2-3
CDR3nt: TGTGCCAGCATGTCCAGCGGGCGCACAGATACGCAGTATTTT
CDR3aa: CASMSSGRTDTQYF

v_gene: TRBV28
d_gene: .
abundance: .
j_gene: TRBJ2-7
CDR3nt: TGTGCCAGCAGTATCCCCGTCAGCTACGAGCAGTACTTC
CDR3aa: CASSIPVSYEQYF

v_gene: TRBV7-3
d_gene: TRBD2
abundance: .
j_gene: TRBJ2-1
CDR3nt: TGTGCCTCTGGGGAGGGGAGTGTGAATGAGCAGTTCTTC
CDR3aa: CASGEGSVNEQFF

v_gene: TRBV6-5
d_gene: .
abundance: .
j_gene: TRBJ2-7
CDR3nt: TGTGCCAGCAAGGGGCCCGCTTTGGAGCAGTACTTC
CDR3aa: CASKGPALEQYF

v_gene: TRBV7-2
d_gene: .
abundance: .
j_gene: TRBJ2-7
CDR3nt: TGTGCCAGCAGCTTAGGGAGGGCCTCCTACGAGCAGTACTTC
CDR3aa: CASSLGRASYEQYF

v_gene: TRBV2
d_gene: .
abundance: .
j_gene: TRBJ2-3
CDR3nt: TGTGCCAGCAGAGATCCCGGGAGAGGGAGCACAGATACGCAGTATTTT
CDR3aa: CASRDPGRGSTDTQYF

v_gene: TRBV7-3
d_gene: .
abundance: once
j_gene: TRBJ2-5
CDR3nt: TGTGCCAGCAGCCGAGGGGGGGCTCAAGAGACCCAGTACTTC
CDR3aa: CASSRGGAQETQYF

v_gene: TRBV19
d_gene: TRBD1
abundance: .
j_gene: TRBJ2-7
CDR3nt: TGTGCCAGTAGTAATCGACAGGGAGTCAACGAGCAGTACTTC
CDR3aa: CASSNRQGVNEQYF

v_gene: TRBV7-2
d_gene: .
abundance: .
j_gene: TRBJ2-1
CDR3nt: TGTGCCAGCAGCTCCCGGACTACCAGTTACAATGAGCAGTTCTTC
CDR3aa: CASSSRTTSYNEQFF

v_gene: TRBV25-1
d_gene: TRBD2
abundance: .
j_gene: TRBJ2-3
CDR3nt: TGTGCCAGCAGTGGTCCCCGACTAGCGGGTGTCCCAGATACGCAGTATTTT
CDR3aa: CASSGPRLAGVPDTQYF

v_gene: TRBV6-1
d_gene: .
abundance: .
j_gene: TRBJ1-5
CDR3nt: TGTGCCAGCAGTGAGCCCCGAGGAGGGTCGGGCAATCAGCCCCAGCATTTT
CDR3aa: CASSEPRGGSGNQPQHF

v_gene: TRBV28
d_gene: .
abundance: once
j_gene: TRBJ1-2
CDR3nt: TGTGCCAGCAGTTATGCAGGAGGCTACACCTTC
CDR3aa: CASSYAGGYTF

v_gene: TRBV19
d_gene: .
abundance: .
j_gene: TRBJ2-4
CDR3nt: TGTGCCAGTAGTAAAGGAGGAAGAGCCAAAAACATTCAGTACTTC
CDR3aa: CASSKGGRAKNIQYF

v_gene: TRBV21-1
d_gene: .
abundance: .
j_gene: TRBJ2-5
CDR3nt: TGTGCCAGCAGCAAAGGACTAGCGGGACATAAAGAGACCCAGTACTTC
CDR3aa: CASSKGLAGHKETQYF

v_gene: TRBV5-8
d_gene: TRBD1
abundance: .
j_gene: TRBJ1-1
CDR3nt: TGTGCCAGCAGTCGAGACAGGGGGATGACTGAAGCTTTCTTT
CDR3aa: CASSRDRGMTEAFF

v_gene: TRBV28
d_gene: .
abundance: .
j_gene: TRBJ1-5
CDR3nt: TGTGCCAGCAGTTTTTCGGTGAATCAGCCCCAGCATTTT
CDR3aa: CASSFSVNQPQHF

v_gene: TRBV25-1
d_gene: TRBD2
abundance: .
j_gene: TRBJ2-7
CDR3nt: TGTGCCAGCAGTGACGGGCTAGCGGGAGGTTCCTACGAGCAGTACTTC
CDR3aa: CASSDGLAGGSYEQYF

v_gene: TRBV18
d_gene: TRBD1
abundance: .
j_gene: TRBJ1-1
CDR3nt: TGTGCCAGCTCCCGACAGGGGGCGGACACTGAAGCTTTCTTT
CDR3aa: CASSRQGADTEAFF

v_gene: TRBV20-1
d_gene: .
abundance: .
j_gene: TRBJ1-2
CDR3nt: TGCAGTGCTAGTACCCAACGGGGGGGAGACTATGGCTACACCTTC
CDR3aa: CSASTQRGGDYGYTF

v_gene: TRBV6-1
d_gene: .
abundance: .
j_gene: TRBJ2-3
CDR3nt: TGTGCCAGCAGTGAAGTTTCTAGCACAGATACGCAGTATTTT
CDR3aa: CASSEVSSTDTQYF

v_gene: TRBV4-1
d_gene: TRBD2
abundance: .
j_gene: TRBJ2-3
CDR3nt: TGCGCCAGCAGCCAAGAAGCCCCAGCTAGCGGGAATCGAGATACGCAGTATTTT
CDR3aa: CASSQEAPASGNRDTQYF

v_gene: TRBV28
d_gene: TRBD2
abundance: .
j_gene: TRBJ2-4
CDR3nt: TGTGCCAGCACCCCCCCCGGGGGGATGAACATTCAGTACTTC
CDR3aa: CASTPPGGMNIQYF

v_gene: TRBV28
d_gene: TRBD1
abundance: .
j_gene: TRBJ1-1
CDR3nt: TGTGCCAGCAGTTTTAGGGACAGGGCGAACACTGAAGCTTTCTTT
CDR3aa: CASSFRDRANTEAFF

v_gene: TRBV29-1
d_gene: .
abundance: .
j_gene: TRBJ1-4
CDR3nt: TGCAGCGTTGGGGGGGGGAATGAAAAACTGTTTTTT
CDR3aa: CSVGGGNEKLFF

v_gene: TRBV24-1
d_gene: TRBD2
abundance: .
j_gene: TRBJ2-1
CDR3nt: TGTGCCACCAGTGATAGGACTAGCGTTGAGCAGTTCTTC
CDR3aa: CATSDRTSVEQFF

v_gene: TRBV6-1
d_gene: .
abundance: .
j_gene: TRBJ2-3
CDR3nt: TGTGCCAGCAGTGATCTCGCGCGGGATACGCAGTATTTT
CDR3aa: CASSDLARDTQYF

v_gene: TRBV4-1
d_gene: TRBD2
abundance: .
j_gene: TRBJ2-1
CDR3nt: TGCGCCAGCAGCGCGACGTTAGCGGGAGGATCCTACAATGAGCAGTTCTTC
CDR3aa: CASSATLAGGSYNEQFF

v_gene: TRBV5-1
d_gene: .
abundance: .
j_gene: TRBJ2-7
CDR3nt: TGCGCCAGCAGCTTACTAGCTCAGGGAGGCTCCTACGAGCAGTACTTC
CDR3aa: CASSLLAQGGSYEQYF

v_gene: TRBV11-3
d_gene: TRBD2
abundance: .
j_gene: TRBJ2-1
CDR3nt: TGTGCCAGCAGCTTAGAGGGTAGCGGGATGAGCTCCTACAATGAGCAGTTCTTC
CDR3aa: CASSLEGSGMSSYNEQFF

v_gene: TRBV6-5
d_gene: TRBD2
abundance: .
j_gene: TRBJ2-2
CDR3nt: TGTGCCAGCAGCCAGCGGGAGGGCCGCGGGGAGCTGTTTTTT
CDR3aa: CASSQREGRGELFF

v_gene: TRBV5-5
d_gene: TRBD1
abundance: .
j_gene: TRBJ1-2
CDR3nt: TGTGCCAGCAGCGGTACAGGGGGCGCGAATGGCTACACCTTC
CDR3aa: CASSGTGGANGYTF

v_gene: TRBV2
d_gene: TRBD1
abundance: .
j_gene: TRBJ1-2
CDR3nt: TGTGCCAGCAGGAGACAGGGGATAGACTATGGCTACACCTTC
CDR3aa: CASRRQGIDYGYTF

v_gene: TRBV9
d_gene: TRBD2
abundance: .
j_gene: TRBJ2-2
CDR3nt: TGTGCCAGCAATAGCGGGACGAACACCGGGGAGCTGTTTTTT
CDR3aa: CASNSGTNTGELFF

v_gene: TRBV5-3
d_gene: TRBD2
abundance: .
j_gene: TRBJ2-1
CDR3nt: TGTGCCAGAAGCTCGAAAGCGGGATCCTACAATGAGCAGTTCTTC
CDR3aa: CARSSKAGSYNEQFF

v_gene: TRBV9
d_gene: .
abundance: .
j_gene: TRBJ1-2
CDR3nt: TGTGCCAGCAGCGCTTCCCAGGCAGGGAGGGATGGCTACACCTTC
CDR3aa: CASSASQAGRDGYTF

v_gene: TRBV3-1/TRBV3-2
d_gene: .
abundance: .
j_gene: TRBJ1-2
CDR3nt: TGTGCCAGCAGCCAAGCTATCTATGGCTACACCTTC
CDR3aa: CASSQAIYGYTF

v_gene: TRBV5-1
d_gene: TRBD1
abundance: .
j_gene: TRBJ2-2
CDR3nt: TGCGCCAGCAGCTGGACAGGGTACGACACCGGGGAGCTGTTTTTT
CDR3aa: CASSWTGYDTGELFF

v_gene: TRBV6-2/TRBV6-3
d_gene: TRBD2
abundance: .
j_gene: TRBJ2-7
CDR3nt: TGTGCCAGCAGCTCCTCCGGACTAGCCACCTACGAGCAGTACTTC
CDR3aa: CASSSSGLATYEQYF

v_gene: TRBV5-1
d_gene: .
abundance: .
j_gene: TRBJ1-1
CDR3nt: TGCGCCAGCAGCTCTACGGTGAACACTGAAGCTTTCTTT
CDR3aa: CASSSTVNTEAFF

v_gene: TRBV28
d_gene: .
abundance: .
j_gene: TRBJ1-1
CDR3nt: TGTGCCAGCACCTTAAACACTGAAGCTTTCTTT
CDR3aa: CASTLNTEAFF

v_gene: TRBV6-5
d_gene: TRBD1
abundance: .
j_gene: TRBJ1-2
CDR3nt: TGTGCCACACAGACCCGGGACAGAGGGAACTATGGCTACACCTTC
CDR3aa: CATQTRDRGNYGYTF

v_gene: TRBV18
d_gene: TRBD1
abundance: .
j_gene: TRBJ1-1
CDR3nt: TGTGCCAGCTCACCACTAGGGACAGGGGCTACAAACACTGAAGCTTTCTTT
CDR3aa: CASSPLGTGATNTEAFF

v_gene: TRBV2
d_gene: .
abundance: .
j_gene: TRBJ1-5
CDR3nt: TGTGCCAGCAGTGATGGAGTCCAAACGAATCAGCCCCAGCATTTT
CDR3aa: CASSDGVQTNQPQHF

v_gene: TRBV19
d_gene: TRBD1
abundance: .
j_gene: TRBJ2-5
CDR3nt: TGTGCCAGCCATCCTCGACAGGGGAGAACGGAGACCCAGTACTTC
CDR3aa: CASHPRQGRTETQYF

v_gene: TRBV3-1/TRBV3-2
d_gene: TRBD2
abundance: .
j_gene: TRBJ2-1
CDR3nt: TGTGCCAGCAGCCAAGATCTGGGGGGTCTGGGAGGGGTGGACTCCTACAATGAGCAGTTCTTC
CDR3aa: CASSQDLGGLGGVDSYNEQFF

v_gene: TRBV28
d_gene: .
abundance: .
j_gene: TRBJ2-3
CDR3nt: TGTGCCAGCAGTTCCCGAGGCCCAGATACGCAGTATTTT
CDR3aa: CASSSRGPDTQYF

v_gene: TRBV5-1
d_gene: TRBD1
abundance: .
j_gene: TRBJ2-1
CDR3nt: TGCGCCAGCAGCTCCTCGGGACAGACCTACAATGAGCAGTTCTTC
CDR3aa: CASSSSGQTYNEQFF

v_gene: TRBV28
d_gene: TRBD1
abundance: .
j_gene: TRBJ1-1
CDR3nt: TGTGCCAGCAGTTCCCGGGACAGGGGCCACGTTGCTTTCTTT
CDR3aa: CASSSRDRGHVAFF

v_gene: TRBV10-3
d_gene: TRBD1
abundance: .
j_gene: TRBJ1-2
CDR3nt: TGTGCCACCGGACAGGGAAACTATGGCTACACCTTC
CDR3aa: CATGQGNYGYTF